The text below deals with one T cell receptor beta chain. The method was immunoSEQ multiplex PCR; TCRdb's version includes in-frame clones alone and lacks a portion of them. Of approximately 90,000 clones listed, around 92% are singletons. These data originate in a study of T cell changes during pregnancy in multiple sclerosis. The ends lost 2 bases at V and 6 bases at J; junction bases unmatched: 2. In germline, CDR1 is SGHNT, CDR2 YYREEE (reference sequence). The CDR3 runs 14 residues. The V and J genes are TRBV5-4 and TRBJ2-2; 9 bases are a match to TRBD1. The sequence derives from a female donor with multiple sclerosis, enrolled in a pregnancy study. The input for sequencing was peripheral blood, taken after pregnancy. CDR3 amino acids: CASSLQGAAGELFF. CDR3 coding DNA: TGTGCCAGCAGCTTACAGGGGGCGGCCGGGGAGCTGTTTTTT.